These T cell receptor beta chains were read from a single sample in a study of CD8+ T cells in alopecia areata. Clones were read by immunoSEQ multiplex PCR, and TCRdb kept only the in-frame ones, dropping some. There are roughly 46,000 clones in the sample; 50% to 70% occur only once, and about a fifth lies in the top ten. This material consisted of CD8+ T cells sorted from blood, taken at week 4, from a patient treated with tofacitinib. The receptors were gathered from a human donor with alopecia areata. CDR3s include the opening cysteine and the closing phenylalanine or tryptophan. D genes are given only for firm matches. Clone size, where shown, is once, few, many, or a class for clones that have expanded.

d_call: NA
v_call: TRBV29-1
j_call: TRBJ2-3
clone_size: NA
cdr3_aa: CSVEGLAGPNTDTQYF
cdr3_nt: TGCAGCGTTGAAGGTCTGGCGGGGCCTAACACAGATACGCAGTATTTT

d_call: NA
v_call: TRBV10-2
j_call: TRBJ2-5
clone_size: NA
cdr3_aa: CASSESQGGLETQYF
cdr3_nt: TGCGCCAGCAGTGAGTCCCAGGGTGGATTAGAGACCCAGTACTTC

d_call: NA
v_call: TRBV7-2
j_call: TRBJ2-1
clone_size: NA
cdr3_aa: CASSLLVGRYNEQFF
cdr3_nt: TGTGCCAGCAGCTTATTGGTCGGCAGGTACAATGAGCAGTTCTTC

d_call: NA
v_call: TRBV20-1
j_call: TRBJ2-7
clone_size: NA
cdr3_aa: CSARDRDEQYF
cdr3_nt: TGCAGTGCTAGAGACAGGGACGAGCAGTACTTC

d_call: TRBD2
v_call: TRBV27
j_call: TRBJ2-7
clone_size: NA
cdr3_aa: CASSSLAGDYEQYF
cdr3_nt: TGTGCCAGCAGTTCACTAGCGGGGGACTACGAGCAGTACTTC

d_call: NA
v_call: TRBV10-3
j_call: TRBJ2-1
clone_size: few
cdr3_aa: CAISDYSGVEEQFF
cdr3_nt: TGTGCCATCAGTGATTATTCCGGCGTCGAGGAGCAGTTCTTC

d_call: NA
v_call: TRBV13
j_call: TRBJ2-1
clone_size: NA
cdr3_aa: CASSLGGSWQFF
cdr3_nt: TGTGCCAGCAGCTTAGGAGGGAGTTGGCAGTTCTTC

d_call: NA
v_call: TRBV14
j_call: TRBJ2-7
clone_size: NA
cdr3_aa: CASSQVTRGEQYF
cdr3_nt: TGTGCCAGCAGCCAAGTCACCCGAGGAGAGCAGTACTTC

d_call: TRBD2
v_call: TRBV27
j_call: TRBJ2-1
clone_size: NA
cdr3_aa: CASSLIAGGYNEQFF
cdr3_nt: TGTGCCAGCAGTTTAATAGCGGGGGGGTACAATGAGCAGTTCTTC

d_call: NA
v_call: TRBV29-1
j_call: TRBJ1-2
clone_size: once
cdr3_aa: CSVETGHYGYTF
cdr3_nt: TGCAGCGTTGAGACTGGACACTATGGCTACACCTTC

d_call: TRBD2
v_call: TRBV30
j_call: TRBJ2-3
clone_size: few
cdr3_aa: CAWSTGLAGGRTDTQYF
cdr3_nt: TGTGCCTGGAGCACGGGACTAGCGGGGGGGCGGACAGATACGCAGTATTTT

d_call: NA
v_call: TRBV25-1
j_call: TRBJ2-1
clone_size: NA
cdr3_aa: CASSENYEQFF
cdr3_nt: TGTGCCAGCAGTGAAAACTACGAGCAGTTCTTC

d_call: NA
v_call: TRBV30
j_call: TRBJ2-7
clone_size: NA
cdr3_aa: CAWVSWAAPYEQYF
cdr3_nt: TGTGCCTGGGTGAGTTGGGCAGCTCCCTACGAGCAGTACTTC

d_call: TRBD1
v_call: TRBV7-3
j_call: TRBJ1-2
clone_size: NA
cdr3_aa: CASSLSGGGGDGYTF
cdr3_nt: TGTGCCAGCAGCTTATCAGGGGGCGGCGGGGATGGCTACACCTTC

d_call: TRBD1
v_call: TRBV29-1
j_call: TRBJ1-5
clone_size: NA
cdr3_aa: CSVSGQGSNQPQHF
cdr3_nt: TGCAGCGTTTCCGGACAGGGTAGCAATCAGCCCCAGCATTTT

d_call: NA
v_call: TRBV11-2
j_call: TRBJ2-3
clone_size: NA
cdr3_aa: CASSHPEGRGEGDTQYF
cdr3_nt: TGTGCCAGCAGCCACCCCGAGGGGAGAGGAGAAGGAGATACGCAGTATTTT

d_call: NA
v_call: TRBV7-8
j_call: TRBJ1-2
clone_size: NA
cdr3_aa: CASSLQVRGDGYTF
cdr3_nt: TGTGCCAGCAGCTTACAGGTCCGGGGTGACGGCTACACCTTC

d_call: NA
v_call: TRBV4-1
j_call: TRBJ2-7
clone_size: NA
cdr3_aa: CASSQVLDFYYEQYF
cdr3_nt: TGCGCCAGCAGCCAGGTGCTGGACTTTTACTACGAGCAGTACTTC

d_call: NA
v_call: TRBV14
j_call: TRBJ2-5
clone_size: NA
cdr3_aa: CASSQERGFWETQYF
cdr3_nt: TGTGCCAGCAGCCAAGAGAGGGGTTTCTGGGAGACCCAGTACTTC

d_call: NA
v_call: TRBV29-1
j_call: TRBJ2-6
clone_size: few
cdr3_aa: CSVEGLTGANVLTF
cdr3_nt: TGCAGCGTTGAGGGCCTGACTGGGGCCAACGTCCTGACTTTC

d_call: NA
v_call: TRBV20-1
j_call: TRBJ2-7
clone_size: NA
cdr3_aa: CSARLGYEQYF
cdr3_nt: TGCAGTGCTAGGTTAGGCTACGAGCAGTACTTC

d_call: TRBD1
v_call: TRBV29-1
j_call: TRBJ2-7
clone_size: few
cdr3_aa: CSVKGQGEFPYEQYF
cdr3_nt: TGCAGCGTCAAAGGACAGGGAGAGTTCCCCTACGAGCAGTACTTC

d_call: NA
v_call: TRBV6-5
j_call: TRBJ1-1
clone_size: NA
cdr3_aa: CASSPPGPAEAFF
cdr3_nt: TGTGCCAGCAGTCCCCCCGGTCCGGCTGAAGCTTTCTTT

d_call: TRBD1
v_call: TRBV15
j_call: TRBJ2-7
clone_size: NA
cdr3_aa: CATSRGQGAYEQYF
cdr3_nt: TGTGCCACCAGCAGGGGACAGGGGGCCTACGAGCAGTACTTC

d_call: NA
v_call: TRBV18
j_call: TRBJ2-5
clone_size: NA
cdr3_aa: CASSPRTAIQETQYF
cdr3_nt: TGTGCCAGCTCACCGAGGACAGCGATCCAAGAGACCCAGTACTTC

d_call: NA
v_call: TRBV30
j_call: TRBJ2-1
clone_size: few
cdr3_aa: CAWGLGNEQFF
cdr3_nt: TGTGCCTGGGGTTTGGGCAATGAGCAGTTCTTC

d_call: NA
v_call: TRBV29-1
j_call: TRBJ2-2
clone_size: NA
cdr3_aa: CSVEEYGELFF
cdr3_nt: TGCAGCGTTGAAGAGTACGGGGAGCTGTTTTTT

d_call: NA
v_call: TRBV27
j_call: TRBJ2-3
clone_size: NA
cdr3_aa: CASSSPSTDTQYF
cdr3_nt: TGTGCCAGCAGTTCTCCTAGCACAGATACGCAGTATTTT

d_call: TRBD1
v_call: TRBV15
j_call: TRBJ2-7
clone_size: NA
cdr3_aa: CATSPPGQGGEQYF
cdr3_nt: TGTGCCACCAGCCCCCCGGGACAGGGAGGTGAGCAGTACTTC

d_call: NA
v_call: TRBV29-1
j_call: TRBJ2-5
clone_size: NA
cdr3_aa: CSVDATANIGETQYF
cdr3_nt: TGCAGCGTTGATGCGACAGCAAATATAGGGGAGACCCAGTACTTC

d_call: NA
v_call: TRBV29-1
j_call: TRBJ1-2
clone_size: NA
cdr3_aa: CSALRENYGYTF
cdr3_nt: TGCAGCGCCCTCAGGGAGAACTATGGCTACACCTTC

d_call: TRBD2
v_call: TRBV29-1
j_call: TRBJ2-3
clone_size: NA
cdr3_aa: CSVEDPWERGEPDTQYF
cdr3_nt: TGCAGCGTTGAAGACCCTTGGGAGCGGGGGGAACCAGATACGCAGTATTTT

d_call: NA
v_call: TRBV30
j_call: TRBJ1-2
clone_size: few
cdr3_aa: CAWSETHGYTF
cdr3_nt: TGTGCCTGGAGTGAGACCCATGGCTACACCTTC

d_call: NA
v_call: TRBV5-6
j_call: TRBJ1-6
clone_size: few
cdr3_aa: CASSPPGISPLHF
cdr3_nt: TGTGCCAGCAGCCCTCCAGGGATTTCACCCCTCCACTTT

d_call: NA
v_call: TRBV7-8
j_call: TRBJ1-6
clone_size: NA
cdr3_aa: CASSLATGPDSPLHF
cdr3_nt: TGTGCCAGCAGCTTAGCCACAGGGCCGGATTCACCCCTCCACTTT

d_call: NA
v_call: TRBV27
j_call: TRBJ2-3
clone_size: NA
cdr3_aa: CASSLSWAHTDTQYF
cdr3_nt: TGTGCCAGCTCCCTGAGCTGGGCCCACACAGATACGCAGTATTTT

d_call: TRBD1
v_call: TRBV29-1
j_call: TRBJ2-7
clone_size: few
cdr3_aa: CSAGGTGGGYEQYF
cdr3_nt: TGCAGCGCTGGTGGGACAGGAGGAGGATACGAGCAGTACTTC

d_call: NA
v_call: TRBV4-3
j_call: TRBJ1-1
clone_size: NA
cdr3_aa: CASSQDRMNTEAFF
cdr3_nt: TGCGCCAGCAGCCAGGACCGTATGAACACTGAAGCTTTCTTT

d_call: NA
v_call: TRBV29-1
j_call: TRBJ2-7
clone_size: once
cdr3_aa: CSVEQGSGEQYF
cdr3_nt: TGCAGCGTTGAACAGGGGTCGGGCGAGCAGTACTTC

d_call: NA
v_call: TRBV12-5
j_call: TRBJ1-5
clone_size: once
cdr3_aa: CASGFGNRGPQHF
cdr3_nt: TGTGCTAGTGGTTTCGGAAACCGCGGGCCCCAGCATTTT

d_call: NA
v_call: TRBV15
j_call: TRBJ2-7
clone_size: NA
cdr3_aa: CATSRDGEGLLYEQYF
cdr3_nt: TGTGCCACCAGCAGAGATGGCGAGGGGCTGCTCTACGAGCAGTACTTC

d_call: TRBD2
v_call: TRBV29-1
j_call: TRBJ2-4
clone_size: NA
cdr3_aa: CSVRAGGLTGSKNIQYF
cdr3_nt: TGCAGCGTTCGAGCGGGGGGCCTGACTGGCTCCAAAAACATTCAGTACTTC

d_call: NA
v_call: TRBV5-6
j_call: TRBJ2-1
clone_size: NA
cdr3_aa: CASSLGSGGEQFF
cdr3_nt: TGTGCCAGCAGCTTGGGTAGCGGTGGGGAGCAGTTCTTC

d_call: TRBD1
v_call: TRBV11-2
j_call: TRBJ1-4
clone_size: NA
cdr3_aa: CASSPLPPGTGGEKLFF
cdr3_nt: TGTGCCAGCAGCCCTCTACCCCCGGGGACAGGAGGTGAAAAACTGTTTTTT

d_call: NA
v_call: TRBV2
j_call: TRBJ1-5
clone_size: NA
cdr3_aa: CASRTGTKQGNQPQHF
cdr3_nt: TGTGCCAGCAGAACCGGGACTAAACAAGGGAATCAGCCCCAGCATTTT

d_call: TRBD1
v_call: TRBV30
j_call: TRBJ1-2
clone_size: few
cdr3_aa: CAGTGRNGYTF
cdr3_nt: TGTGCCGGGACAGGGCGGAATGGCTACACCTTC

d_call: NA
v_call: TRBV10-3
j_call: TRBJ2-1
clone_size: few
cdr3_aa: CAISEIKGGEQFF
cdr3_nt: TGTGCCATCAGTGAGATAAAGGGTGGTGAGCAGTTCTTC

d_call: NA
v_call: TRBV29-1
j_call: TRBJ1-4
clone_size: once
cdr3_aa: CSVQSLGPANEKLFF
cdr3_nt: TGCAGCGTTCAATCTCTAGGTCCGGCTAATGAAAAACTGTTTTTT

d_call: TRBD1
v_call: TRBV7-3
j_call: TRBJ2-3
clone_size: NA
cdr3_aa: CASSLTGGKADTQYF
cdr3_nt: TGTGCCAGCAGCTTGACAGGGGGCAAAGCAGATACGCAGTATTTT

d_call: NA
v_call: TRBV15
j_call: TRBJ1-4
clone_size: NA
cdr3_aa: CATSETSVGEKLFF
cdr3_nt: TGTGCCACCAGCGAGACCTCCGTCGGTGAAAAACTGTTTTTT

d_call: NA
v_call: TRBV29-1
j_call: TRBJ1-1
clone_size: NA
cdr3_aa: CSVEVPGSTEAFF
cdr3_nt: TGCAGCGTTGAGGTCCCCGGGAGCACTGAAGCTTTCTTT

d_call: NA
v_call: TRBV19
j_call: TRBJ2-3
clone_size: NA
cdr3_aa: CASSLYPPDRWDTQYF
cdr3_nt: TGTGCCAGTAGTTTATACCCCCCGGACCGATGGGATACGCAGTATTTT

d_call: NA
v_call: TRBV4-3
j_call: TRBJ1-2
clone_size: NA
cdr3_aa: CASSQDWGARGYTF
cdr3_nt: TGCGCCAGCAGCCAAGATTGGGGGGCGCGAGGCTACACCTTC